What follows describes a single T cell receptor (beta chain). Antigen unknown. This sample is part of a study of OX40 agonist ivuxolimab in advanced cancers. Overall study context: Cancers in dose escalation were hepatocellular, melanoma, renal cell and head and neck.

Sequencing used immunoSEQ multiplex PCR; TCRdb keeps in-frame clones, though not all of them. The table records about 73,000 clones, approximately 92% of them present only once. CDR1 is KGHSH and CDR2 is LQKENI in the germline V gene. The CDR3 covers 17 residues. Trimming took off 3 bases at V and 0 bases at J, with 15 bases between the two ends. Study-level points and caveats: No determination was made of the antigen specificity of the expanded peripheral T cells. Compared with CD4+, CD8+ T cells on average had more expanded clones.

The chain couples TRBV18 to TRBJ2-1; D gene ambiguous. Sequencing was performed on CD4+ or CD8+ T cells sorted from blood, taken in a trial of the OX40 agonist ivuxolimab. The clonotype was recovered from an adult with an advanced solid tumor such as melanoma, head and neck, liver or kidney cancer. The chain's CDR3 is CASSPLPRPGSYNEQFF. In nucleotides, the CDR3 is TGTGCCAGCTCACCCCTCCCGCGGCCCGGCTCCTACAATGAGCAGTTCTTC.